This entry is about one T cell receptor beta chain. Per the germline V gene, CDR1 is SGHDT and CDR2 is YYEEEE. CDR3 length equals 15 residues. Trimming removed 0 bases from V and 0 bases from J, with 7 bases in between. The repertoire was sequenced with immunoSEQ multiplex PCR; TCRdb's copy has only in-frame clones and lacks some. The sample holds more than 65,000 clones, approximately 96% seen once. This entry belongs to a study of technical replicates of blood from four donors. This clonotype was sampled from a human donor in good health. The sequencing input was T cells isolated from PBMCs. The chain has TRBV5-6 and TRBJ2-4; the D is unclear. The CDR3 loop reads CASSLARLAKNIQYF. The CDR3 coding sequence is TGTGCCAGCAGCTTGGCTCGTTTAGCCAAAAACATTCAGTACTTC.